Below are 32 T cell receptor beta chains sequenced from a single sample in a study of T-cell reconstitution after alpha-beta-depleted transplantation in children. Using unique molecular identifiers, the investigators prepared the TCRbeta library. A single record per CDR3 protein comes from TCRdb applying MiXCR to the PCR reads. The data show roughly 350,000 distinct CDR3 sequences, 10% to 13% seen once. Sample: PBMCs from the stem cell graft donor, taken from the stem cell graft. The source of these receptors is a human donor who donated a stem cell graft to a child with acute lymphoblastic leukemia.

The rearrangement links TRBV7-9 to TRBJ2-5, with D uncertain. The CDR3 runs 14 residues. Trimming stripped 1 base from V and 0 bases from J, with 6 bases between. Germline V CDR1 and CDR2: SEHNR, FQNEAQ (reference sequence). For the CDR3, the DNA is TGTGCCAGCAGCTTAGGACGGAACCAAGAGACCCAGTACTTC. This translates into CASSLGRNQETQYF. Based on the CDR3 plus reference TRBV7-9 and TRBJ2-5, the full variable domain is DTGVSQNPRHKITKRGQNVTFRCDPISEHNRLYWYRQTLGQGPEFLTYFQNEAQLEKSRLLSDRFSAERPKGSFSTLEIQRTEQGDSAMYLCASSLGRNQETQYFGPGTRLLVL.

This clonotype was detected a few times. The V and J genes are TRBV20-1 and TRBJ2-1, with 8 bases aligning to TRBD1. J gave up 7 bases and V 5 bases, and 10 bases lay outside the gene matches. This CDR3 spans 14 amino acids. CDR1 is DFQATT, CDR2 SNEGSKA, per germline (reference sequence). The CDR3 DNA is TGCAGTGCTTATCCGGACAGGGTGCGGAATGAGCAGTTCTTC. Amino acid sequence: CSAYPDRVRNEQFF.

This clonotype was seen repeatedly, ten times or more. The rearrangement uses TRBV29-1 and TRBJ2-7; 8 nucleotides line up with TRBD2. The CDR3 covers 15 residues. Germline V lookup: CDR1 SQVTM, CDR2 ANQGSEA. V lost 6 bases, J lost 6 bases, and 16 bases stayed unmatched. DNA for the CDR3: TGCAGCGTGTCTAGAGCGGGAGTTACCCTCTCCGAGCAGTACTTC. It codes for CSVSRAGVTLSEQYF.

This clonotype was counted at least ten times. The genes are TRBV12-3 or TRBV12-4 and TRBJ2-5; no firm D call. CDR3 length equals 14 residues. Between the trimmed V and J ends, which lost 3 bases and 5 bases, there was a span of 13 bases. The CDR3 loop is CASSFGQVGETQYF. The DNA of the CDR3 is TGTGCCAGCAGTTTTGGCCAGGTGGGGGAGACCCAGTACTTC.

The V gene is TRBV29-1, the J gene TRBJ1-1; D call uncertain. This CDR3 region has 12 residues. Per the germline V gene, CDR1 is SQVTM and CDR2 is ANQGSEA. With 6 bases removed from V and 1 base from J, the gap between germline ends came to 9 bases. The CDR3 here is CSVGRGNTEAFF. For the CDR3, the DNA is TGCAGCGTCGGCCGGGGGAACACTGAAGCTTTCTTT.

The chain has TRBV6-5 and TRBJ2-7; no reliable D call. V lost 3 bases to trimming and J lost 5 bases, with 11 bases between them. The CDR3 contains 13 residues. Germline V gene data show CDR1 as MNHEY and CDR2 as SVGAGI. CDR3 nucleotides: TGTGCCAGCAGTTATTCCCCCGTGAACGAGCAGTACTTC. It encodes CASSYSPVNEQYF.

This clonotype was detected many times. This chain uses TRBV4-2 with TRBJ2-7; no firm D call. Trimming took 1 base from V and 5 from J, leaving 12 bases between them. This CDR3 region has 14 residues. In germline, CDR1 is LGHNA, CDR2 YNFKEQ. This chain's CDR3 is CASSQAPAENEQYF. In DNA, the CDR3 is TGTGCCAGCAGCCAAGCCCCGGCGGAGAACGAGCAGTACTTC.

This clonotype was found a few times. This rearrangement joins TRBV7-3 to TRBJ2-3; 11 bases align to TRBD2. Per the germline V gene, CDR1 is SGHTA and CDR2 is FQGTGA. V shed 6 bases, J shed 5 bases, and the junction held 7 bases outside the gene matches. This CDR3 contains 15 residues. The CDR3, as DNA: TGTGCCAGCAGTGCAACCGGGACTAGCGGAGATACGCAGTATTTT. Amino acids: CASSATGTSGDTQYF.

The sample holds many counts of this clonotype. The chain uses TRBV4-1 and TRBJ2-7; the match to TRBD1 covers 7 bases. The CDR3 loop spans 14 amino acids. Germline trimming cut 5 bases from V and 2 bases from J; bases unmatched to any gene: 6. From germline, CDR1 is MGHRA and CDR2 YSYEKL. CDR3 nucleotide sequence: TGCGCCAGCAGCTCCCGGACAGGCACCTACGAGCAGTACTTC. Translating it yields CASSSRTGTYEQYF.

The sample holds a few counts of this clonotype. The CDR3 loop is CASSRRTGGSNEQYF. The CDR3 region has the DNA TGCGCCAGCAGCCGCCGGACAGGGGGCTCGAACGAGCAGTACTTC. J is TRBJ2-7 and V is TRBV4-1; 11 nucleotides agree with TRBD1. V was clipped by 4 bases and J by 5 bases; unmatched bases: 7. Looked up from germline, CDR1 is MGHRA and CDR2 is YSYEKL. The length of the CDR3 is 15 residues.

In its sample, this clonotype was seen a few times. The chain combines TRBV12-3 or TRBV12-4 with TRBJ2-7; possible D gene TRBD1, 6 bases. The CDR3 is 18 amino acids. Deletions cut 7 bases from V and 3 bases from J, with 28 bases between. CDR3 protein: CASITSIRRTESFYEQYF. The CDR3 DNA reads as TGTGCCAGCATCACATCGATCCGACGGACAGAAAGCTTCTACGAGCAGTACTTC.

This clonotype was seen only a few times. V and J are TRBV7-3 and TRBJ2-4; D is possibly TRBD2 (6 bases). CDR3 size: 13 residues. The germline gives CDR1 SGHTA, CDR2 FQGTGA. V was clipped by 2 bases and J by 8 bases, with 10 bases between them. The CDR3 reads CASSLRRGDIQYF. CDR3 DNA: TGTGCCAGCAGCTTACGCCGCGGGGACATTCAGTACTTC.

This clonotype was seen many times. This chain joins TRBV12-3 or TRBV12-4 and TRBJ1-2; D is unresolved. V was shortened by 7 bases and J by 4 bases, with 10 bases between the two germline ends. The CDR3 length is 12 residues. As DNA, the CDR3 is TGTGCCAGCACGGTCGGAGGCTATGGCTACACCTTC. Translation: CASTVGGYGYTF.

V gene TRBV5-1 combines with J gene TRBJ2-1, with D unresolved. This CDR3 has 14 amino acids. V was clipped by 2 bases and J by 4 bases, with 10 bases between them. Germline CDR1 reads SGHRS; CDR2 reads YFSETQ. The CDR3 DNA follows: TGCGCCAGCAGCTTCGAGCACCCTTACAATGAGCAGTTCTTC. This translates into CASSFEHPYNEQFF.

The V call is TRBV12-3 or TRBV12-4, the J call TRBJ1-1; tentatively, D is TRBD1 (6 bases). V lost 4 bases and J 7 bases, leaving 19 bases between the germline ends. This CDR3 has 15 residues. DNA of the CDR3: TGTGCCAGCAGTTGGGGGTTGACGGGGGCGAGTGAAGCTTTCTTT. It translates to CASSWGLTGASEAFF.

This clonotype was recorded a few times. A junction end diverges from the germline sequence, so it may reflect a read error. The V call is TRBV12-3 or TRBV12-4, the J call TRBJ2-1; TRBD2 matches 9 bases. The CDR3 consists of 13 residues. The CDR3 sequence is CASSAGGGLAMLF. Written as DNA, the CDR3 is TGTGCCAGCAGTGCAGGGGGGGGACTAGCCATGCTCTTC.

Only a few counts were recorded for this clonotype. V is TRBV11-1 and J is TRBJ2-1; TRBD1 matches 12 bases. Germline loops: CDR1 SGHAT, CDR2 FQDESV (reference sequence). This CDR3 contains 15 residues. The V segment lost 5 bases and the J segment 2 bases; nucleotides outside the gene matches: 1. The CDR3 loop is CASSRDRGPYNEQFF. The CDR3 DNA follows: TGTGCCAGCAGCCGGGACAGGGGGCCCTACAATGAGCAGTTCTTC.

This clonotype has more than one count but fewer than ten. The rearrangement uses TRBV6-2 or TRBV6-3 and TRBJ2-1; 12 bases align to TRBD2. The CDR3 length is 17 residues. The germline CDR1 and CDR2 sequences are MNHEY and SVGEGT. Trimming removed 2 bases from V and 9 bases from J; junction bases left unmatched: 11. The CDR3 is CASSYDARLAGESEQFF. CDR3 DNA: TGTGCCAGCAGTTACGATGCCCGACTAGCGGGAGAGAGTGAGCAGTTCTTC.

The V gene is TRBV20-1, the J gene TRBJ2-1; D perhaps matches TRBD2 (6 bases). Germline V gene lookup returns CDR1 DFQATT and CDR2 SNEGSKA (reference sequence). The V end lost 0 bases, the J end lost 9 bases, and 12 bases lay between the germline ends. The CDR3 is 13 residues long. The CDR3 coding sequence is TGCAGTGCTAGAGAGACTAGACTCGGTGAGCAGTTCTTC. Translated: CSARETRLGEQFF.

The V gene is TRBV25-1, the J gene TRBJ1-6; the D gene is possibly TRBD1 (5 bases). CDR3 size: 18 residues. V shed 2 bases and J shed 8 bases, with 22 bases lying between them. CDR1 and CDR2 (germline): MGHDK, SYGVNS. Here the CDR3 DNA reads TGTGCCAGCAGTGAACTCCCGACATGGCAGGGTTTGGATTCACCCCTCCACTTT. Translating gives CASSELPTWQGLDSPLHF.

This clonotype was observed a few times. This rearrangement joins TRBV11-2 to TRBJ2-7; TRBD2 matches 13 bases. Losses at the gene ends were 5 bases for V and 4 bases for J; bases not matched to a gene: 14. The CDR3 totals 18 residues. Germline CDR1 and CDR2: SGHAT and FQNNGV. In DNA, the CDR3 is TGTGCCAGCAGCCCGGTTCTTAGGACTAGCGGGAGAACGTACGAGCAGTACTTC. It is translated as CASSPVLRTSGRTYEQYF.

This chain uses TRBV10-1 with TRBJ2-5; D may be TRBD1 (6 bases). The V end lost 2 bases, the J end lost 4 bases, and 14 bases lay between the germline ends. This CDR3 is built from 15 residues. CDR1 WNHNN and CDR2 SYGVQD come from the germline V gene (reference sequence). CDR3 in DNA: TGCGCCAGCAGTGAGAGGACAGCCGCCGGAGAGACCCAGTACTTC. It translates to CASSERTAAGETQYF.

The V gene is TRBV27, the J gene TRBJ1-4, with a weak D call TRBD1 (6 bases). The length of the CDR3 is 13 residues. Germline V gene data show CDR1 as MNHEY and CDR2 as SMNVEV (reference sequence). V was cut by 4 bases and J by 7 bases, with 10 bases left in between. CDR3 loop: CASSWGAGEKLFF. The CDR3 DNA reads TGTGCCAGCAGTTGGGGGGCAGGTGAAAAACTGTTTTTT. The full variable domain, with the rest looked up from reference TRBV27 and TRBJ1-4, is EAQVTQNPRYLITVTGKKLTVTCSQNMNHEYMSWYRQDPGLGLRQIYYSMNVEVTDKGDVPEGYKVSRKEKRNFPLILESPSPNQTSLYFCASSWGAGEKLFFGSGTQLSVL.

The chain employs TRBV11-2 and TRBJ1-1; D is possibly TRBD1 (5 bases). V was clipped by 0 bases and J by 2 bases, with 31 bases between them. CDR1 SGHAT and CDR2 FQNNGV come from the germline V gene. This CDR3 comprises 22 residues. CDR3 coding DNA: TGTGCCAGCAGCTTAGAACTCGGACGAATACCCTTCGGAGGCAGGGTTAACACTGAAGCTTTCTTT. Translated: CASSLELGRIPFGGRVNTEAFF.

This clonotype occurred a few times. This chain joins TRBV29-1 and TRBJ1-3; TRBD1 is a possible D gene (5 bases). V was shortened by 3 bases and J by 2 bases, with 5 bases between the two germline ends. CDR1 SQVTM and CDR2 ANQGSEA come from the germline V gene. This CDR3 has 12 residues. The CDR3 coding sequence is TGCAGCGTTGAGACAGCTGGAAACACCATATATTTT. This gives the protein CSVETAGNTIYF. Full variable domain (rest looked up from reference TRBV29-1 and TRBJ1-3): SAVISQKPSRDICQRGTSLTIQCQVDSQVTMMFWYRQQPGQSLTLIATANQGSEATYESGFVIDKFPISRPNLTFSTLTVSNMSPEDSSIYLCSVETAGNTIYFGEGSWLTVV.

The genes are TRBV25-1 and TRBJ1-3; D unclear. The germline V gene encodes CDR1 MGHDK and CDR2 SYGVNS. The V end was cut by 7 bases, the J end by 0 bases, with 7 bases between. This CDR3 has 13 residues. The CDR3 reads CASTGYSGNTIYF. The DNA for the CDR3 is TGTGCCAGCACGGGTTACTCTGGAAACACCATATATTTT.

This clonotype was detected only a few times. CDR3 bases: TGTGCCAGCAGTTTAACCCTGACTAGCGGGAGGGTAAGCTCCTACAATGAGCAGTTCTTC. This translates into CASSLTLTSGRVSSYNEQFF. This chain links TRBV12-3 or TRBV12-4 with TRBJ2-1; 14 nucleotides match TRBD2. CDR3 length equals 20 residues. With 2 bases clipped from V and 0 bases from J, the junction kept 9 bases outside the gene matches.

This clonotype was recorded a few times. The genes are TRBV11-2 and TRBJ2-1; TRBD2 matches at 15 bases. This CDR3 region has 19 residues. V was pared by 5 bases and J by 3 bases, with 11 bases of the junction left unmatched. Per germline, CDR1 SGHAT and CDR2 FQNNGV. CDR3 sequence (DNA): TGTGCCAGCAGCGCCGAGTGGGGACTAGCGGGAGGTGGCTACAATGAGCAGTTCTTC. Residues: CASSAEWGLAGGGYNEQFF.

In its sample, this clonotype was seen many times. The V and J genes are TRBV7-8 and TRBJ2-7; TRBD2 aligns across 9 bases. The CDR3 runs to 16 residues. Germline lookup yields CDR1 SGHVS and CDR2 FQNEAQ. The V and J ends lost 3 bases and 1 base, in that order; junction bases with no gene match: 7. CDR3 sequence reads: CASSFSWAGGSYEQYF. CDR3 sequence (DNA): TGTGCCAGCAGCTTTAGCTGGGCGGGAGGGTCCTACGAGCAGTACTTC.

This clonotype came up many times. The chain carries TRBV4-1 and TRBJ2-7; D call uncertain. CDR1 is MGHRA, CDR2 YSYEKL, per germline. Trimming left V 2 bases short and J 3 bases short, with 8 bases between. The CDR3 loop spans 13 amino acids. In DNA form, the CDR3 reads TGCGCCAGCAGCCAAAACGAAAACTACGAGCAGTACTTC. It translates to CASSQNENYEQYF.

For this clonotype: One end of the junction varies from germline; a read error may be responsible. CDR3 in amino acids: CASSLGQGEVFF. DNA for the CDR3: TGTGCCAGCAGCTTAGGGCAGGGTGAAGTTTTCTTT. The chain links TRBV7-9 to TRBJ1-1, with D possibly TRBD1 on 5 matching bases. Germline V gene lookup returns CDR1 SEHNR and CDR2 FQNEAQ (reference sequence). This CDR3 comprises 12 residues.

The rearrangement joins TRBV20-1 to TRBJ2-1; 8 nucleotides match TRBD2. Germline CDR1 DFQATT, CDR2 SNEGSKA (reference sequence). There are 14 residues in the CDR3. Trimming took 2 bases from V and 8 from J; bases not matched to a gene: 8. The CDR3 loop reads CSARSGRTFYEQFF. The CDR3 coding sequence is TGCAGTGCTAGAAGCGGGAGAACCTTTTATGAGCAGTTCTTC.